This section outlines one TCR beta chain sequence together with its context. This sample was included in a study of T cells expressing NK-cell markers. The CDR3 is 14 amino acids. TCRdb reprocessed the 5' RACE reads and reports one entry per CDR3 protein, with no DNA. The sample table sets out fewer than 400,000 distinct CDR3 sequences. The sequence derives from a man between 18 and 69 years old in good health. The specimen was blood T cells: a sorted CD56 or NKG2C T cell subset, CD4+ or CD8+ T cells, or bulk PBMC T cells (not recorded which). The chain uses TRBV12-3 or TRBV12-4 and TRBJ2-3. CDR3 sequence: CASSLHYTTDTQYF.